This TCR beta chain was documented in a study of cytomegalovirus exposure and HLA in healthy donors. Study-wide context: The 500 to 750 first-cohort repertoires and the 120 or so validation repertoires shared the same platform, a later analysis reported.

Among the roughly 120 subjects of the validation cohort, separate from the approximately 660-subject first cohort, were the donors. TCRdb's copy holds only in-frame clones and misses some; the assay was immunoSEQ multiplex PCR. The top ten clones hold about 0.8% of a sample with about 360,000 clones, roughly 85% of them seen once. General study results and limits: Reports described diagnosis of cytomegalovirus status by the classifier as highly specific and sensitive.

Germline values: CDR1 GTSNPN, CDR2 SVGIG (reference sequence). This CDR3 contains 14 residues. The V and J ends lost 1 base and 4 bases, in that order; junction bases with no gene match: 6. As to this clone: Its specificity is not known.

V gene TRBV30 combines with J gene TRBJ1-2, with 7 bases lining up with TRBD1. Sequencing was done on a sample of PBMCs. The origin of this receptor is a woman younger than 35 in good health and CMV-seronegative. CDR3 nucleotide sequence: TGTGCCTGGAGTGCCGTGGGACAGTTCTATGGCTACACCTTC. It yields the protein CAWSAVGQFYGYTF.